The 22 T cell receptor beta chains below all came from one sample that was sequenced in a study of regulatory T cells in long-lasting Graves disease. Time point meaning: persistent/refractory GD, antithyroid drugs over 5 years with positive TRAb. Extracted PBMC RNA gave rise to the TCR library. Libraries of TCR beta came from iRepertoire HTBI primers plus Arm-PCR of CDR3 regions. Each CDR3 protein gets one entry after TCRdb re-called the multiplex PCR reads with MiXCR. The sample consists of hundreds of thousands of distinct CDR3 sequences, roughly 20% of them appearing once. The sample in question was peripheral blood mononuclear cells (PBMCs), obtained when the disease was refractory, from a patient treated with antithyroid drugs. The receptors were sampled from a female donor with Graves disease.

The V gene is TRBV6-2 or TRBV6-3, the J gene TRBJ2-7; TRBD2 matches at 14 bases. Losses at the gene ends were 6 bases for V and 5 bases for J; bases not matched to a gene: 12. Germline V gene lookup returns CDR1 MNHEY and CDR2 SVGEGT. This CDR3 region has 17 residues. This CDR3 reads CASSLIGTSGSLNEQYF. The CDR3 nucleotides are TGTGCCAGCAGCCTAATTGGGACTAGCGGGAGTCTAAACGAGCAGTACTTC.

J is TRBJ2-7 and V is TRBV25-1, with no clear D. Germline V lookup: CDR1 MGHDK, CDR2 SYGVNS. The germline V and J ends were trimmed by 2 bases and 3 bases, with 8 bases remaining between them. The CDR3 is 13 residues long. The CDR3 sequence: CASSEVIRYEQYF. The CDR3 nucleotides are TGTGCCAGCAGTGAAGTAATTCGCTACGAGCAGTACTTC.

With respect to this clonotype: A much larger clone is a single base away; this may be a read error. The chain carries TRBV6-1 and TRBJ2-7, with D unclear. The CDR3 is made up of 14 amino acids. CDR1 MNHNS and CDR2 SASEGT come from the germline V gene. The CDR3 sequence is CASSYTSRLYVQYF. The CDR3 bases are TGTGCCAGCAGTTACACATCCCGGTTATACGTGCAGTACTTC.

This chain uses TRBV6-1 with TRBJ2-1, with D possibly TRBD2 on 6 matching bases. The V gene lost 2 bases and the J gene lost 5 bases, with 10 bases spanning the gap. CDR1 is MNHNS, CDR2 SASEGT, per germline. CDR3 length: 14 residues. The CDR3 region is CASSEWGVDNEQFF. The CDR3 region has the DNA TGTGCCAGCAGTGAATGGGGGGTAGACAATGAGCAGTTCTTC.

This clonotype has ten or more counts. This chain uses TRBV7-6 with TRBJ2-6; a weak D match, TRBD2 (6 bases). The CDR3 totals 18 residues. Germline CDR1 is SGHVS and CDR2 is FNYEAQ. With 7 bases removed from V and 0 bases from J, the gap between germline ends came to 19 bases. The CDR3 DNA sequence: TGTGCCAGCATACCCACGGAGGAGGGAATCTCTGGGGCCAACGTCCTGACTTTC. This codes for CASIPTEEGISGANVLTF.

This clonotype was seen a few times. The chain has TRBV20-1 and TRBJ2-7; no definite D call. The CDR3 has 16 residues. Per germline, CDR1 DFQATT and CDR2 SNEGSKA (reference sequence). V was shortened by 0 bases and J by 0 bases, with 15 bases between the two germline ends. In nucleotides, the CDR3 is TGCAGTGCTAGAGATCCATCGGGCGCCAACTCCTACGAGCAGTACTTC. Translated: CSARDPSGANSYEQYF.

This clonotype occurred a few times. The chain uses TRBV12-3 or TRBV12-4 and TRBJ2-2, with D perhaps matching TRBD2 (6 bases). Trimming took off 3 bases at V and 7 bases at J, with 9 bases between the two ends. The CDR3 covers 13 residues. CDR3 residues: CASSLGGRGELFF. For the CDR3, the DNA is TGTGCCAGCAGTTTGGGGGGTCGCGGGGAGCTGTTTTTT.

This clonotype was observed at least ten times. This chain connects TRBV12-3 or TRBV12-4 to TRBJ2-5, with D perhaps matching TRBD1 (5 bases). The CDR3 length is 15 residues. The V end lost 5 bases, the J end lost 2 bases, and 15 bases lay between the germline ends. The CDR3 reads CASSRGRRGQETQYF. Written as DNA, the CDR3 is TGTGCCAGCAGTCGAGGTCGTAGGGGACAAGAGACCCAGTACTTC.

This clonotype was seen ten or more times. The rearrangement links TRBV6-1 to TRBJ1-2; D not resolved. The CDR3 runs to 14 residues. Germline V gene sequence: CDR1 MNHNS, CDR2 SASEGT. Deletions cut 10 bases from V and 6 bases from J, with 21 bases between. This chain's CDR3 is CATLKRRPVDGYTF. As DNA, the CDR3 is TGTGCCACTCTTAAACGAAGACCGGTGGATGGCTACACCTTC.

In its sample, this clonotype was seen a few times. V and J are TRBV29-1 and TRBJ2-4; 7 bases match TRBD1. The V gene end was trimmed by 4 bases and the J gene end by 5 bases; junction bases not matched to a gene: 11. This CDR3 spans 15 amino acids. CDR1 is SQVTM and CDR2 is ANQGSEA in the germline V gene. In DNA form, the CDR3 reads TGCAGCGTTGCAACCCTGACAGGGTCCGAAAACATTCAGTACTTC. It encodes CSVATLTGSENIQYF.

This clonotype was found many times. The J gene is TRBJ1-4, the V gene TRBV2; D gene unclear. Germline loops: CDR1 SNHLY, CDR2 FYNNEI. The CDR3 runs 13 residues. The V end was cut by 4 bases, the J end by 5 bases, with 8 bases between. DNA for the CDR3: TGTGCCAGCAGTGGGTCAGAGAATGAAAAACTGTTTTTT. It specifies CASSGSENEKLFF.

This clonotype was picked up a small number of times. The CDR3 sequence: CASSDSGGSLNTEAFF. The CDR3 DNA reads TGTGCCAGCAGTGACTCGGGGGGCAGTTTGAACACTGAAGCTTTCTTT. The chain joins TRBV25-1 to TRBJ1-1; D perhaps matches TRBD1 (6 bases). CDR3 length: 16 amino acids. The germline V gene encodes CDR1 MGHDK and CDR2 SYGVNS. Trimming shortened V by 3 bases and J by 0 bases, and 14 bases separated the two germline ends.

V is TRBV5-1 and J is TRBJ2-7, with D uncertain. Per germline, CDR1 SGHRS and CDR2 YFSETQ. V dropped 4 bases and J dropped 4 bases, with 15 bases sitting between them. The CDR3 totals 14 residues. In DNA form, the CDR3 reads TGCGCCAGCAGCAGTAAAAAAGACATGTACGAGCAGTACTTC. It yields the protein CASSSKKDMYEQYF. Supplemented by reference TRBV5-1 and TRBJ2-7, the full variable domain reads KAGVTQTPRYLIKTRGQQVTLSCSPISGHRSVSWYQQTPGQGLQFLFEYFSETQRNKGNFPGRFSGRQFSNSRSEMNVSTLELGDSALYLCASSSKKDMYEQYFGPGTRLTVT.

In its sample, this clonotype was seen a few times. The genes are TRBV11-2 and TRBJ2-3; the match to TRBD2 covers 13 bases. J was trimmed by 5 bases and V by 4 bases; bases with no gene match: 6. The CDR3 has 16 residues. CDR1 is SGHAT, CDR2 FQNNGV, per germline. The CDR3 bases are TGTGCCAGCAGCTACGGACTAGCGGGAGTTATAGATACGCAGTATTTT. It encodes CASSYGLAGVIDTQYF.

This clonotype was counted many times. The chain is built from TRBV20-1 and TRBJ2-7; 8 positions match TRBD2. V shed 3 bases and J 7 bases; nucleotides not matched to a gene: 8. The germline V gene encodes CDR1 DFQATT and CDR2 SNEGSKA (reference sequence). This CDR3 contains 13 residues. The CDR3 protein is CSARGRGDGEQYF. In DNA, the CDR3 is TGCAGTGCTAGGGGGCGGGGGGATGGGGAGCAGTACTTC.

This clonotype was recorded a few times. The chain is built from TRBV28 and TRBJ1-5, with 7 bases identical to TRBD1. The CDR3 has 16 amino acids. Germline trimming cut 5 bases from V and 1 base from J; bases unmatched to any gene: 8. Germline CDR1 MDHEN, CDR2 SYDVKM. CDR3 coding DNA: TGTGCCAGCAGTCTCCGACAGGGTGGAAGCAATCAGCCCCAGCATTTT. Residues: CASSLRQGGSNQPQHF.

This clonotype has ten or more counts. The CDR3: CSARSSLYEQYF. The DNA of the CDR3 is TGCAGTGCTAGGAGTTCGCTTTACGAGCAGTACTTC. This chain connects TRBV20-1 to TRBJ2-7; D not certain. Trimming cost V 3 bases and J 4 bases, with 10 bases left between them. The CDR3 is 12 amino acids. Germline CDR1 DFQATT, CDR2 SNEGSKA (reference sequence).

This clonotype occurred a few times. This may be a read error, as it is one base from a much larger clone. V gene TRBV12-3 or TRBV12-4 combines with J gene TRBJ2-2, with 7 bases fitting TRBD2. Trimming removed 5 bases from V and 5 bases from J; junction bases left unmatched: 11. The CDR3 runs 16 residues. CDR3 amino acids: CASSPYGGSQTGELFF. The CDR3 bases are TGTGCCAGCAGTCCGTACGGCGGGAGTCAAACCGGGGAGCTGTTTTTT.

This clonotype was observed many times. The chain uses TRBV28 and TRBJ2-7, with TRBD2 matching over 8 bases. Per germline, CDR1 MDHEN and CDR2 SYDVKM. The CDR3 contains 15 residues. Germline trimming cut 3 bases from V and 6 bases from J; bases unmatched to any gene: 10. CDR3 bases: TGTGCCAGCAGTTTGACGAGCGGGAGTATCCGCGAGCAGTACTTC. As protein: CASSLTSGSIREQYF.

The rearrangement joins TRBV6-4 to TRBJ2-3; no clear D gene. The CDR3 runs 13 residues. Trimming cost V 5 bases and J 2 bases, with 8 bases left between them. Germline V gene sequence: CDR1 MRHNA, CDR2 SNTAGT. CDR3 in DNA: TGTGCCAGCAGTTACTGGGCCACAGATACGCAGTATTTT. It encodes CASSYWATDTQYF.

V usage is TRBV30 and J usage is TRBJ2-7; the D gene is possibly TRBD1 (6 bases). Between the trimmed V and J ends, which lost 3 bases and 3 bases, there was a span of 12 bases. Germline V gene sequence: CDR1 GTSNPN, CDR2 SVGIG (reference sequence). The CDR3 has 13 amino acids. Here the CDR3 DNA reads TGTGCCTGGAGAGTCGGCAGGGGCTACGAGCAGTACTTC. Translated, it gives CAWRVGRGYEQYF.

As regards this clonotype: A much larger clonotype is one base distant, so this may be a read error. The chain carries TRBV2 and TRBJ1-1; a weak D match, TRBD1 (6 bases). This CDR3 has 14 residues. Looked up from germline, CDR1 is SNHLY and CDR2 is FYNNEI. This CDR3 reads CAGGAPRDYTGAFF. In DNA form, the CDR3 reads TGTGCCGGGGGGGCACCGAGGGACTACACTGGAGCTTTCTTT.